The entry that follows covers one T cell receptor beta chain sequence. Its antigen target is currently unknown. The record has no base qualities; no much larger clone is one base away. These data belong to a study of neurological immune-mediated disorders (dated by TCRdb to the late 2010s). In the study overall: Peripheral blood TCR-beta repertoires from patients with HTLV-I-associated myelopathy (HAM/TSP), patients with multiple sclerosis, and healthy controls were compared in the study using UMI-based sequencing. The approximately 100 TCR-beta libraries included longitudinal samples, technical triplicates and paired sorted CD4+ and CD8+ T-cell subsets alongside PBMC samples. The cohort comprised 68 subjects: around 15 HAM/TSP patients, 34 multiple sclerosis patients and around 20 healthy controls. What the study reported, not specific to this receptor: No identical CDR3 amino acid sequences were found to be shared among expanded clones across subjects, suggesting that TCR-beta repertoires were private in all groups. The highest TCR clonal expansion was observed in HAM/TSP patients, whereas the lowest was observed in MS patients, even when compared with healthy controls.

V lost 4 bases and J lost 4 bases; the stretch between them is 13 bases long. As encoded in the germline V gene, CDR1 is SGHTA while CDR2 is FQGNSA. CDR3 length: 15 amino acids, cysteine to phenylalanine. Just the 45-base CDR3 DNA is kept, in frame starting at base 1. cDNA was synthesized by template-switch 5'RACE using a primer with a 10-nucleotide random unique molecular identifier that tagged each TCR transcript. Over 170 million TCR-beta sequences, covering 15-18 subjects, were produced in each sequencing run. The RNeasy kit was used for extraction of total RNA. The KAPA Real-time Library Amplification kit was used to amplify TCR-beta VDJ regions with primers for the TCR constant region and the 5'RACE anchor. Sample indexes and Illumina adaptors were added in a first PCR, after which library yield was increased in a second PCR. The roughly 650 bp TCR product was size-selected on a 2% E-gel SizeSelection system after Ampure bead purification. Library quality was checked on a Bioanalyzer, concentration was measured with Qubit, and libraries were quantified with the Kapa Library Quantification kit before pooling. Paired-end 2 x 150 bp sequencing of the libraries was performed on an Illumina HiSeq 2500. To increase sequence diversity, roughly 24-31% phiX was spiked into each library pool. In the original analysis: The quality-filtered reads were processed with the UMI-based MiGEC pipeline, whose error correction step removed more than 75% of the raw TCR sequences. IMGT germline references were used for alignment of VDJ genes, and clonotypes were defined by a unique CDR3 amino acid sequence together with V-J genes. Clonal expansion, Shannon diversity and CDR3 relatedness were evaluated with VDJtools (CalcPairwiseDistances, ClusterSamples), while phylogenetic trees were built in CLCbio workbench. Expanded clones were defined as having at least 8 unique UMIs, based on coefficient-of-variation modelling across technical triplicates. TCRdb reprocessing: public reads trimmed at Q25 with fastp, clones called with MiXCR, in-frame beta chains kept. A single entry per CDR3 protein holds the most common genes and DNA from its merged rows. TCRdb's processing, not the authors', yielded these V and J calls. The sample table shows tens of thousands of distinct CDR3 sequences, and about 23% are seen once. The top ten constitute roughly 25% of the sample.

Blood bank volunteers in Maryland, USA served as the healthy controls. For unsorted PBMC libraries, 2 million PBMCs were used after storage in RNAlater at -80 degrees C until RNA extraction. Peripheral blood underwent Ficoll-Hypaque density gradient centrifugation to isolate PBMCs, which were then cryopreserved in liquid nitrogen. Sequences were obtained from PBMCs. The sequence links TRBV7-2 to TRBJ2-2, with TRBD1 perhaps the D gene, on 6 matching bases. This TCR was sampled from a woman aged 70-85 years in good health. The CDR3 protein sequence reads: CASSSRDTTTGELFF. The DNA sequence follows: TGTGCCAGCAGCTCCCGGGACACCACCACCGGGGAGCTGTTTTTT.